The T cell receptor beta chain under discussion was sequenced for a study of blood T cell repertoires in COVID-19. Here immunoSEQ multiplex PCR was the method, and the copy in TCRdb shows in-frame clones only, minus some. The table shows approximately 160,000 clones, with around 84% occurring only once. V dropped 5 bases and J dropped 3; count of bases not matched to a gene: 6. Germline V gene lookup returns CDR1 SGHAT and CDR2 FQNNGV. The length of the CDR3 is 15 residues. In Seattle, patients joined the study during active infection and were tracked longitudinally. This receptor was identified in a woman in her sixties with COVID-19, enrolled during active disease. V is TRBV11-2 and J is TRBJ2-7; 11 bases fit TRBD1. The sequencing input was peripheral blood. This CDR3 reads CASSQGQGAHYEQYV. The CDR3 region has the DNA TGTGCCAGCAGCCAAGGACAGGGGGCTCACTACGAGCAGTACGTC.